The 13 T cell receptor beta chains below come from one sample, sequenced in a study of T-cell memory formation after mild COVID-19. TCRdb processed the 5' RACE reads anew with MiXCR; each CDR3 protein has one entry. Here the sample spans roughly 340,000 distinct CDR3 sequences, approximately 16% being singletons. Sequencing was carried out using PBMCs or a T cell subset sorted from them (not recorded which). The receptors were sampled from a young man who had mild COVID-19 (a few samples of this study predate the infection). Cell type and time point are not known.

The gene calls are TRBV10-2 and TRBJ1-5; 8 bases match TRBD1. The ends lost 5 bases at V and 3 bases at J; junction bases unmatched: 3. This CDR3 comprises 14 residues. Germline lookup yields CDR1 WSHSY and CDR2 SAAADI. CDR3 sequence (DNA): TGCGCCAGCAGTCCGGGACAGGACAATCAGCCCCAGCATTTT. It specifies CASSPGQDNQPQHF.

There are a few counts of this clonotype. The J gene is TRBJ2-3, the V gene TRBV7-3, with 10 bases matching TRBD2. This CDR3 has 17 residues. CDR1 and CDR2 (germline): SGHTA, FQGTGA. J was trimmed by 5 bases and V by 3 bases; bases with no gene match: 11. For the CDR3, the DNA is TGTGCCAGCAGCTTTCGAGCGGCTAGCGGGGGAGTAGATACGCAGTATTTT. This translates into CASSFRAASGGVDTQYF.

This clonotype occurred a few times. The chain is built from TRBV4-3 and TRBJ2-5, with D perhaps given as TRBD1 or TRBD2 (7 bases each). There are 15 residues in the CDR3. Trimming stripped 0 bases from V and 4 bases from J, with 12 bases between. Germline-derived CDR1 and CDR2 are LGHNA and YSLEER. CDR3 loop: CASSQDGRGLETQYF. The DNA for the CDR3 is TGCGCCAGCAGCCAAGATGGGAGGGGGCTAGAGACCCAGTACTTC.

V is TRBV7-9 and J is TRBJ1-1, with 7 bases lining up with TRBD1. Germline loops: CDR1 SEHNR, CDR2 FQNEAQ (reference sequence). The CDR3 loop spans 14 amino acids. V gave up 3 bases and J gave up 4 bases; unmatched junction bases: 5. CDR3 DNA: TGTGCCAGCAGCTTCAGGGGGGAGGGCACTGAAGCTTTCTTT. It is translated as CASSFRGEGTEAFF.

The chain recombines TRBV20-1 with TRBJ1-2; D is ambiguous. The CDR3 sequence is 12 residues long. Germline assignment: CDR1 DFQATT and CDR2 SNEGSKA (reference sequence). V lost 4 bases and J 4 bases, leaving 10 bases between the germline ends. CDR3 bases: TGCAGTGCTATATCCCCAGTCTATGGCTACACCTTC. Translation: CSAISPVYGYTF.

This clonotype appeared once. The chain couples TRBV27 to TRBJ2-5, with TRBD2 identical over 16 bases. Losses at the gene ends were 5 bases for V and 5 bases for J; bases not matched to a gene: 8. CDR3 size: 17 residues. CDR1 and CDR2 from the germline V gene are MNHEY and SMNVEV (reference sequence). As DNA, the CDR3 is TGTGCCAGCAGTCCCGGGACTAGCGGGGGGGCGTGGGAGACCCAGTACTTC. Translating gives CASSPGTSGGAWETQYF.

This clonotype showed up just a few times. The chain has TRBV7-9 and TRBJ1-2; no clear D gene. CDR3 size: 14 residues. V was trimmed by 4 bases and J by 7 bases, leaving 16 bases between them. Germline V gives CDR1 SEHNR, CDR2 FQNEAQ (reference sequence). The CDR3 loop is CASSYPVGVGGYTF. CDR3 bases: TGTGCCAGCAGCTACCCAGTGGGAGTAGGTGGCTACACCTTC.

This clonotype was seen only a few times. The CDR3 is CASSQTGYTGELFF. The CDR3 DNA is TGCGCCAGCAGCCAAACAGGGTACACCGGGGAGCTGTTTTTT. The chain is built from TRBV4-3 and TRBJ2-2; D may be TRBD1 (6 bases). CDR3 length: 14 amino acids. Germline V gives CDR1 LGHNA, CDR2 YSLEER. Trimming removed 2 bases at V and 3 bases at J, with 7 bases between.

This clonotype appeared a few times. The rearrangement links TRBV7-3 to TRBJ1-6; perhaps TRBD1 as D (6 bases). Between the trimmed V and J ends, which lost 8 bases and 9 bases, there was a span of 14 bases. The V gene's germline CDR1 is SGHTA and CDR2 FQGTGA. The CDR3 totals 13 residues. The CDR3 protein is CASPDRRCSPLHF. CDR3 sequence (DNA): TGTGCCAGCCCCGACAGGAGATGTTCACCCCTCCACTTT.

The rearrangement joins TRBV20-1 to TRBJ1-1; no firm D call. V lost 3 bases to trimming and J lost 4 bases, with 18 bases between them. From germline, CDR1 is DFQATT and CDR2 SNEGSKA (reference sequence). This CDR3 has 15 residues. The CDR3, as DNA: TGCAGTGCTAGTCCAGCCCTTCCGGGTGGCACTGAAGCTTTCTTT. This gives the protein CSASPALPGGTEAFF.

This clonotype was detected a few times. This sequence joins TRBV5-1 and TRBJ2-3, with D unresolved. Germline lookup yields CDR1 SGHRS and CDR2 YFSETQ. Trimming shortened V by 6 bases and J by 3 bases, and 17 bases separated the two germline ends. The CDR3 has 15 amino acids. The CDR3 DNA reads as TGCGCCAGCAACCTGACACCCACTGGGACAGATACGCAGTATTTT. This gives the protein CASNLTPTGTDTQYF.

In its sample, this clonotype was seen a few times. This chain connects TRBV7-9 to TRBJ2-3; D not resolved. The germline CDR1 and CDR2 sequences are SEHNR and FQNEAQ (reference sequence). The CDR3 has 10 amino acids. Trimming removed 3 bases at V and 7 bases at J, with 2 bases between. CDR3 bases: TGTGCCAGCAGCTTGTATACGCAGTATTTT. Translated, it gives CASSLYTQYF.

This clonotype was recorded many times. The chain recombines TRBV20-1 with TRBJ2-2, with D perhaps TRBD1 or TRBD2 (5 bases each). Germline V CDR1 and CDR2: DFQATT, SNEGSKA (reference sequence). The CDR3 runs 16 residues. V was shortened by 0 bases and J by 5 bases, with 16 bases between the two germline ends. The CDR3 sequence: CSAREVGAQITGELFF. The CDR3 DNA sequence: TGCAGTGCTAGAGAAGTCGGGGCCCAGATTACCGGGGAGCTGTTTTTT.